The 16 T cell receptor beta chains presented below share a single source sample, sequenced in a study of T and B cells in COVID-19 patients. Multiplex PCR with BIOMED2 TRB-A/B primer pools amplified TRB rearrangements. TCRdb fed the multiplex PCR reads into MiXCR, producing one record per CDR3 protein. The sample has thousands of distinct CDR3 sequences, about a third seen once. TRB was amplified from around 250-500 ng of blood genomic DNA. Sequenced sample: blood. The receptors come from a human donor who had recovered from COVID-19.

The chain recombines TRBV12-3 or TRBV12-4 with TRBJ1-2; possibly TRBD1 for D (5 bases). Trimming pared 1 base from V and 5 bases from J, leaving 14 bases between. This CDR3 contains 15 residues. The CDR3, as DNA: TGTGCCAGCAGTTTAGGGGAGGGACTCGGTTATGGCTACACCTTC. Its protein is CASSLGEGLGYGYTF.

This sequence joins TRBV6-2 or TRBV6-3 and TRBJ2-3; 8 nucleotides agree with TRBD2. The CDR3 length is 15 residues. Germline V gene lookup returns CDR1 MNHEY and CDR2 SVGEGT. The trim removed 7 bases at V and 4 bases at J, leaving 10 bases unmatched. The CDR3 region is CASNDGGAGADTQYF. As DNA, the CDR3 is TGTGCCAGCAACGACGGGGGGGCGGGGGCAGATACGCAGTATTTT.

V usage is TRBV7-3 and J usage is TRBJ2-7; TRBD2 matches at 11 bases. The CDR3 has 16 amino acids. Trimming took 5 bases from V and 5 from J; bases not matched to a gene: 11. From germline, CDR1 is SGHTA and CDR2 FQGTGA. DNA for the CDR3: TGTGCCAGCAGCCTTTTAGCGGGAGGGCCGTCACACGAGCAGTACTTC. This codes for CASSLLAGGPSHEQYF.

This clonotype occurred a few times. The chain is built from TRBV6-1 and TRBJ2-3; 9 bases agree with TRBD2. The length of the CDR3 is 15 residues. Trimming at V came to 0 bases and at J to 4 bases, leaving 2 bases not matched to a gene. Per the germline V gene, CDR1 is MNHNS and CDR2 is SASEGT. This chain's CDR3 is CASSEASGSPDTQYF. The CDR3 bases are TGTGCCAGCAGTGAAGCTAGCGGGAGTCCAGATACGCAGTATTTT.

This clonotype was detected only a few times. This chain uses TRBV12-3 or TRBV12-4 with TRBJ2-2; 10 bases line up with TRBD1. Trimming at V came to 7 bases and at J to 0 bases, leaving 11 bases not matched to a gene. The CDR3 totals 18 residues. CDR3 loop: CASTIRDRGIANTGELFF. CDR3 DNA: TGTGCCAGCACCATCCGGGACAGGGGTATCGCGAACACCGGGGAGCTGTTTTTT.

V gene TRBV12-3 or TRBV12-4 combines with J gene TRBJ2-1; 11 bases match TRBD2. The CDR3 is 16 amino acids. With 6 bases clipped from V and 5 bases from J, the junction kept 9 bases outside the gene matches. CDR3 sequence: CASSPLAGGFDNEQFF. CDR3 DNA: TGTGCCAGCAGCCCATTAGCGGGAGGGTTCGACAATGAGCAGTTCTTC.

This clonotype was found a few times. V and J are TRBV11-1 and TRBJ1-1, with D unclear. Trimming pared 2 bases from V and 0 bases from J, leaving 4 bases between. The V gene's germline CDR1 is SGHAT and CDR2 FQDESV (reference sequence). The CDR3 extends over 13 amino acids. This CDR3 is CASSLQVNTEAFF. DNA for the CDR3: TGTGCCAGCAGCTTACAGGTGAACACTGAAGCTTTCTTT.

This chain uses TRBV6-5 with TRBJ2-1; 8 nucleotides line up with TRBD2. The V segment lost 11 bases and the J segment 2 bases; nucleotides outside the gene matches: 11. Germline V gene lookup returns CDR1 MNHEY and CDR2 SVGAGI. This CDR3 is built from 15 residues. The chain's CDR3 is CAARVDGRAYNEQFF. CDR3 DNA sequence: TGTGCCGCCCGAGTAGACGGGAGGGCCTACAATGAGCAGTTCTTC.

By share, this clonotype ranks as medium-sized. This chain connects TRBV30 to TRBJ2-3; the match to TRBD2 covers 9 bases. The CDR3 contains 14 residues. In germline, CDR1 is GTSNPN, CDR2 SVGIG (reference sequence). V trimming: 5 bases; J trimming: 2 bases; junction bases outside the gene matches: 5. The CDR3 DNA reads TGTGCCTGGTCAGGGGGACTAGCCACAGATACGCAGTATTTT. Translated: CAWSGGLATDTQYF.

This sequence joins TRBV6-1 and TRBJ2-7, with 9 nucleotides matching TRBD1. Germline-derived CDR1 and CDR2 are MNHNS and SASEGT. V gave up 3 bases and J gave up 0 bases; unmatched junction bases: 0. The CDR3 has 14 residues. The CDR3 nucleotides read TGTGCCAGCAGTGAGACAGGGGGCTCCTACGAGCAGTACTTC. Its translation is CASSETGGSYEQYF.

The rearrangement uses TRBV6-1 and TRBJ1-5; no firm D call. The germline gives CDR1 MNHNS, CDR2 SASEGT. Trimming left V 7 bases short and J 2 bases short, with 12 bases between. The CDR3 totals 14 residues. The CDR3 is CASIRIFGNQPQHF. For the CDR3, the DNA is TGTGCCAGCATCCGGATTTTCGGCAATCAGCCCCAGCATTTT.

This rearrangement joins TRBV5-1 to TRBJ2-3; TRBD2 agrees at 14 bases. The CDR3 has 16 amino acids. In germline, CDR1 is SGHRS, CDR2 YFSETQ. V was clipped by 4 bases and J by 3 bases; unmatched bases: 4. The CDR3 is CASSIGTSGRTDTQYF. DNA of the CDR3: TGCGCCAGCAGCATCGGGACTAGCGGGAGAACAGATACGCAGTATTTT.

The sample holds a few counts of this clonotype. The CDR3 nucleotides are TGTGCCAGCTCACAACAGGCAAACACTGAAGCTTTCTTT. Translating gives CASSQQANTEAFF. The rearrangement uses TRBV18 and TRBJ1-1; possibly TRBD1 for D (5 bases). There are 13 residues in the CDR3. V gave up 4 bases and J gave up 2 bases, with 8 bases separating them. Germline CDR1 KGHSH, CDR2 LQKENI. Drawing the rest from reference TRBV18 and TRBJ1-1, the complete variable domain is NAGVMQNPRHLVRRRGQEARLRCSPMKGHSHVYWYRQLPEEGLKFMVYLQKENIIDESGMPKERFSAEFPKEGPSILRIQQVVRGDSAAYFCASSQQANTEAFFGQGTRLTVV.

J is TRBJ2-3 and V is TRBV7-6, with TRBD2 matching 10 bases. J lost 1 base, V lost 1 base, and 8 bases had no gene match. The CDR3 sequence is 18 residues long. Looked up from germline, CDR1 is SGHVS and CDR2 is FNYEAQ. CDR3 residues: CASSLVAGGYDGTDTQYF. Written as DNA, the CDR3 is TGTGCCAGCAGCTTAGTAGCGGGAGGTTATGACGGCACAGATACGCAGTATTTT.

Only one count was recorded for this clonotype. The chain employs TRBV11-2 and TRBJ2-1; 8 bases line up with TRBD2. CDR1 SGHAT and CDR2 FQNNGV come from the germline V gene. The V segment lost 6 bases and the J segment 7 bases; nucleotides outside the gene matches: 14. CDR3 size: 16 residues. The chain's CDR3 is CASRPDPGGGRNEQFF. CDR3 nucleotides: TGTGCCAGCAGACCCGATCCCGGCGGCGGGAGGAATGAGCAGTTCTTC.

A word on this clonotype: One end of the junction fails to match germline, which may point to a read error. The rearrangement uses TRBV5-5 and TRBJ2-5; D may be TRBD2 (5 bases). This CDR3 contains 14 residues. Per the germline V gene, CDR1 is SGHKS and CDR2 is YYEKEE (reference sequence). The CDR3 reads CASSQDWAGETQYF. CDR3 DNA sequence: TGCGCCAGCAGCCAAGATTGGGCGGGAGAGACCCAGTACTTC.